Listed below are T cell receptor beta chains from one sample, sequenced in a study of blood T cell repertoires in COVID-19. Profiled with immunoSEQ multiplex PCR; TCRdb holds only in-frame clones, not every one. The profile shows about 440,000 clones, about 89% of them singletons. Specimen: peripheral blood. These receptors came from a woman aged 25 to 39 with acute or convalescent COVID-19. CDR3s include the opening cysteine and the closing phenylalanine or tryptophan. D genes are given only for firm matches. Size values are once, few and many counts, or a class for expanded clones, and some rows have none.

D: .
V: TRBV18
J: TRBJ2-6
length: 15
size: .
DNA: TGTGCCAGCTCACCGCGGCTTGCGGGGGCCAACGTCCTGACTTTC
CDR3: CASSPRLAGANVLTF

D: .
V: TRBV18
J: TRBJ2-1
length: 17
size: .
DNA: TGTGCCAGCTCACCATCTGGCTCCTCAAATCGGGGGAATGAGCAGTTCTTC
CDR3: CASSPSGSSNRGNEQFF

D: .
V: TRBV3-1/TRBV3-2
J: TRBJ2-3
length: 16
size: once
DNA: TGTGCCAGCAGCCAAGATCTCGGAGTGTCCCCAGATACGCAGTATTTT
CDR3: CASSQDLGVSPDTQYF

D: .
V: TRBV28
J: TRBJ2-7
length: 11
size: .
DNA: TGTGCCAGCGGAATCAGGGACGAGCAGTACTTC
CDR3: CASGIRDEQYF

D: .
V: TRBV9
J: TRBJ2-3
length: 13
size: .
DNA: TGTGCCAGCAGCCTTCAGGGTACAGATACGCAGTATTTT
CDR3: CASSLQGTDTQYF

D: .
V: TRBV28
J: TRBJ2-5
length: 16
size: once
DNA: TGTGCCAGCAGTTTAATCACACATCTTCTTCATGTGACCCAGTACTTC
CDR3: CASSLITHLLHVTQYF

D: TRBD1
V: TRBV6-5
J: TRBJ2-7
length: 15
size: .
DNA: TGTGCCAGCAGTTACGCCTACAGGGGAATCTACGAGCAGTACTTC
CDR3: CASSYAYRGIYEQYF

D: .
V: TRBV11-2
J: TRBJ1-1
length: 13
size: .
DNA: TGTGCCAGCAGCTGGGGGGGGGCAGTTGAAGCTTTCTTT
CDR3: CASSWGGAVEAFF

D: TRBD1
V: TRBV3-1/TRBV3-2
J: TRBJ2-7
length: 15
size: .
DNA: TGTGCCAGCAGCCAAGGGACAGGGGGCATCCGCGAGCAGTACTTC
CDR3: CASSQGTGGIREQYF

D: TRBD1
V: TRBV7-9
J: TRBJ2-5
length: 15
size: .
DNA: TGTGCCAGCAGCCGGGGACAGCCGTACCAAGAGACCCAGTACTTC
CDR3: CASSRGQPYQETQYF

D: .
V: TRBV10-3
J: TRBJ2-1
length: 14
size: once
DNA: TGTGCCATCAGCGTGGACAGAGGAGGCAATGAGCAGTTCTTC
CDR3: CAISVDRGGNEQFF

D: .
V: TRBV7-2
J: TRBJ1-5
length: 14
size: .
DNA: TGTGCCAGCAGCTTAGAAGGGGGCAATCAGCCCCAGCATTTT
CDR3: CASSLEGGNQPQHF

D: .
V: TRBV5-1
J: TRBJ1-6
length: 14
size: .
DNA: TGCGCCAGCAGCTTGGCGTCAGAAAGTTCACCCCTCCACTTT
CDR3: CASSLASESSPLHF

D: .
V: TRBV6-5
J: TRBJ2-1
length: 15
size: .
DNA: TGTGCCAGCAGGACAGCAGGGTACGATCACAATGAGCAGTTCTTC
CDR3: CASRTAGYDHNEQFF

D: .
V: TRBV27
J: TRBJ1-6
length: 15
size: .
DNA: TGTGCCAGCAGTTCAGGAACCTACTATAATTCACCCCTCCACTTT
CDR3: CASSSGTYYNSPLHF

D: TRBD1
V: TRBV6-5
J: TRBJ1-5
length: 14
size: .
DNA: TGTGCCAGCATCCAATGGGGGACAGATCAGCCCCAGCATTTT
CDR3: CASIQWGTDQPQHF

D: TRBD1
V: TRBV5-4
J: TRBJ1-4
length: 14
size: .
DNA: TGTGCCAGCAGCTCGGACAGGGAGGGTGAAAAACTGTTTTTT
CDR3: CASSSDREGEKLFF

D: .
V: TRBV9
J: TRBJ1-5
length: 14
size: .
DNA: TGTGCCAGCAGCGTAGGGACAGTCGGACAGCCCCAGCATTTT
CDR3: CASSVGTVGQPQHF

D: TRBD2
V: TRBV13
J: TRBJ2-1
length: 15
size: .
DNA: TGTGCCAGCAGCTTTAGCGGGGGGAGCACCAACGAGCAGTTCTTC
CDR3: CASSFSGGSTNEQFF

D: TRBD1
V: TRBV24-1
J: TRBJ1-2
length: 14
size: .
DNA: TGTGCCACCAGTGATTCCGGGACAGGGTATGGCTACACCTTC
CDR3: CATSDSGTGYGYTF

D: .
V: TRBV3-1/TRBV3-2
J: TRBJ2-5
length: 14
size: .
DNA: TGTGCCAGCAGCCAGGGCCGGGGTAGAGAGACCCAGTACTTC
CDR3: CASSQGRGRETQYF

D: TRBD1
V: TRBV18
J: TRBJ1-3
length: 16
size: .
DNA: TGTGCCAGCTCAAAGGGACAGTTAGACTCTGGAAACACCATATATTTT
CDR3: CASSKGQLDSGNTIYF

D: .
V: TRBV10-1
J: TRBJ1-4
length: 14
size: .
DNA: TGCGCCAGCAGTGAATCGCAGAGGAGCGAAAAACTGTTTTTT
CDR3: CASSESQRSEKLFF

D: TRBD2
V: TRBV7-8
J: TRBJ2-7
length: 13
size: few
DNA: TGTGCCAGCAGCCTCCTCCGCGGGGGCGAGCAGTACTTC
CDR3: CASSLLRGGEQYF

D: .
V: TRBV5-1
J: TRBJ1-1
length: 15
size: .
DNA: TGCGCCAGCAGCTTGTCGGGGTCGGGAGGCACTGAAGCTTTCTTT
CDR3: CASSLSGSGGTEAFF

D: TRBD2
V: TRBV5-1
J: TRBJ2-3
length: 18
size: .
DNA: TGCGCCAGCAGCCCCCGGGCTAGCGGGGGGCCTGGCACAGATACGCAGTATTTT
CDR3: CASSPRASGGPGTDTQYF